This is a list of T cell receptor beta chains from one sample in a study of ipilimumab plus nivolumab after autologous stem cell transplantation. The protocol was immunoSEQ multiplex PCR, while the TCRdb copy is restricted to in-frame clones and leaves out a portion. The table has about 2,400 clones, more than 80% seen once. The sample consisted of PBMCs, taken in a trial of ipilimumab plus nivolumab as post-transplant consolidation. The receptors here all came from a male donor with primary mediastinal lymphoma. The CDR3 runs from the conserved cysteine through the conserved F or W. D genes are given only for firm matches. Clone size appears in some rows only: once, few, many, or a class for an expanded clone.

NA TRBJ2-7 NA TRBV18 CASSPNLSSEQYF TGTGCCAGCTCACCAAACCTTAGCTCCGAGCAGTACTTC
TRBD1 TRBJ2-1 NA TRBV2 CASSGQGTSYNEQFF TGTGCCAGCAGCGGACAGGGGACCTCCTACAATGAGCAGTTCTTC
TRBD1 TRBJ2-5 NA TRBV5-1 CARRDREGETQYF TGCGCCAGGAGGGACAGGGAAGGGGAGACCCAGTACTTC
TRBD1 TRBJ2-1 NA TRBV4-1 CASSQDAQGAHNEQFF TGCGCCAGCAGCCAAGATGCCCAGGGGGCTCACAATGAGCAGTTCTTC
NA TRBJ1-5 NA TRBV5-8 CASTRPGNQPQHF TGTGCCAGCACCCGTCCGGGGAATCAGCCCCAGCATTTT
NA TRBJ2-3 NA TRBV29-1 CSVNTWGARTDTQYF TGCAGCGTTAATACGTGGGGGGCGCGCACAGATACGCAGTATTTT
NA TRBJ2-6 NA TRBV7-9 CASDLSGANVLTF TGTGCCAGCGATCTCTCTGGGGCCAACGTCCTGACTTTC
NA TRBJ2-7 NA TRBV28 CASTVGSATYEQYF TGTGCCAGCACAGTCGGGAGCGCTACCTACGAGCAGTACTTC
NA TRBJ1-1 NA TRBV4-1 CASSQVATEAFF TGCGCCAGCAGCCAAGTTGCAACTGAAGCTTTCTTT
TRBD1 TRBJ2-7 NA TRBV11-2 CASSWTGVGYEQYF TGTGCCAGCAGCTGGACAGGGGTCGGCTACGAGCAGTACTTC
TRBD1 TRBJ2-1 NA TRBV2 CASGWTGSNLYNEQFF TGTGCCAGCGGTTGGACAGGGTCCAACTTATACAATGAGCAGTTCTTC
NA TRBJ1-1 NA TRBV29-1 CSVDSGGEAFF TGCAGCGTTGACTCCGGGGGTGAAGCTTTCTTT
NA TRBJ2-7 NA TRBV5-1 CASSPRDFTFYEQYF TGCGCCAGCAGCCCCCGGGACTTTACTTTCTACGAGCAGTACTTC
TRBD1 TRBJ2-3 NA TRBV7-9 CASSLRTGQGLDTQYF TGTGCCAGCAGCTTAAGAACGGGACAGGGACTAGATACGCAGTATTTT
TRBD2 TRBJ2-5 NA TRBV5-4 CASSSSRGTLETQYF TGTGCCAGCAGCTCCTCGCGGGGGACCCTAGAGACCCAGTACTTC
TRBD2 TRBJ2-4 few TRBV7-2 CASSPTRGLASFNIQYF TGTGCCAGCAGCCCTACCCGAGGACTAGCGAGCTTTAACATTCAGTACTTC
NA TRBJ1-2 once TRBV19 CASSISRGQGGYTF TGTGCCAGTAGTATCTCCCGGGGGCAGGGAGGCTACACCTTC
NA TRBJ2-1 NA TRBV5-1 CASSLEVGPYNEQFF TGCGCCAGCAGCTTGGAGGTAGGACCCTACAATGAGCAGTTCTTC
NA TRBJ2-1 NA TRBV6-1 CASSRNEQFF TGTGCCAGCAGTCGGAATGAGCAGTTCTTC
NA TRBJ2-3 NA TRBV28 CASSEGGHRTDTQYF TGTGCCAGCAGTGAGGGGGGTCATCGCACAGATACGCAGTATTTT
NA TRBJ1-1 NA TRBV28 CASSLGGSNTEAFF TGTGCCAGCAGTTTAGGGGGCTCGAACACTGAAGCTTTCTTT
NA TRBJ2-3 NA TRBV2 CASSEAGNPSTDTQYF TGTGCCAGCAGTGAAGCGGGGAACCCCTCCACAGATACGCAGTATTTT
NA TRBJ2-7 NA TRBV7-3 CASSSTGGQFDEQYF TGTGCCAGCAGCTCCACGGGGGGCCAGTTCGACGAGCAGTACTTC
TRBD1 TRBJ2-5 NA TRBV5-1 CASNWNPGGAETQYF TGCGCCAGCAACTGGAATCCAGGGGGCGCGGAGACCCAGTACTTC
NA TRBJ2-3 NA TRBV18 CASSPDRTDTQYF TGTGCCAGCTCACCGGATCGCACAGATACGCAGTATTTT
TRBD2 TRBJ2-2 once TRBV5-1 CASSPRVAGNTGELFF TGCGCCAGCAGCCCCCGGGTAGCGGGGAACACCGGGGAGCTGTTTTTT
NA TRBJ2-7 few TRBV6-5 CASRDGLYEQYF TGTGCCAGCAGGGACGGACTCTACGAGCAGTACTTC
TRBD2 TRBJ2-7 NA TRBV9 CASSVDGRARYEQYF TGTGCCAGCAGCGTAGACGGGAGGGCCAGATACGAGCAGTACTTC
NA TRBJ1-5 NA TRBV2 CASSSRGGRKYSNQPQHF TGTGCCAGCAGCTCACGGGGGGGGCGAAAGTATAGCAATCAGCCCCAGCATTTT
NA TRBJ2-7 NA TRBV5-1 CASSLDVSTYEQYF TGCGCCAGCAGCCTCGACGTGTCCACCTACGAGCAGTACTTC
NA TRBJ2-3 NA TRBV6-6 CASSTRGKGDTQYF TGTGCCAGCAGTACCCGAGGGAAGGGGGATACGCAGTATTTT
TRBD2 TRBJ2-7 NA TRBV27 CASSGIFGGTAYEQYF TGTGCCAGCAGTGGAATTTTCGGGGGGACCGCCTACGAGCAGTACTTC
TRBD1 TRBJ1-6 NA TRBV6-4 CASSPQDRGNSPLHF TGTGCCAGCAGCCCCCAGGACAGGGGAAATTCACCCCTCCACTTT
NA TRBJ2-7 NA TRBV28 CASSLSLQQYF TGTGCCAGCAGTTTATCCCTCCAGCAGTACTTC
NA TRBJ2-1 NA TRBV5-4 CASSLDRSEQFF TGTGCCAGCAGCCTGGACAGATCTGAGCAGTTCTTC
NA TRBJ1-4 NA TRBV27 CASSLSQGIGEKLFF TGTGCCAGCAGTTTATCGCAGGGTATAGGTGAAAAACTGTTTTTT
TRBD2 TRBJ2-3 NA TRBV18 CASSPPQREGADTQYF TGTGCCAGCTCACCACCCCAGCGGGAGGGCGCGGATACGCAGTATTTT
TRBD2 TRBJ2-5 NA TRBV5-1 CASSAPGLAGAETQYF TGCGCCAGCAGCGCACCGGGACTAGCGGGGGCAGAGACCCAGTACTTC
NA TRBJ1-4 NA TRBV5-1 CASSLAGTATNEKLFF TGCGCCAGCAGCTTGGCAGGGACCGCCACTAATGAAAAACTGTTTTTT
NA TRBJ2-3 NA TRBV6-1 CASSSSTSTDTQYF TGTGCCAGCAGCAGCAGCACTAGCACAGATACGCAGTATTTT
NA TRBJ1-1 NA TRBV7-8 CASSIRQDTEAFF TGTGCCAGCAGCATTAGACAGGACACTGAAGCTTTCTTT
TRBD1 TRBJ1-2 NA TRBV6-1 CASKEQGARGYTF TGTGCCAGCAAAGAACAGGGGGCGCGCGGCTACACCTTC
NA TRBJ2-3 NA TRBV6-5 CASRPRAGRTDTQYF TGTGCCAGCAGACCTCGGGCAGGGCGCACAGATACGCAGTATTTT
TRBD1 TRBJ2-5 NA TRBV5-1 CASSLGQGKETQYF TGCGCCAGCAGCTTGGGACAGGGGAAAGAGACCCAGTACTTC
NA TRBJ1-2 NA TRBV19 CASSISGGADYTF TGTGCCAGTAGTATAAGTGGGGGGGCAGACTACACCTTC
NA TRBJ1-4 NA TRBV28 CASTSRGGDNEKLFF TGTGCCAGCACCTCCCGCGGGGGGGATAATGAAAAACTGTTTTTT
TRBD2 TRBJ2-3 NA TRBV11-3 CASSKTSFSTDTQYF TGTGCCAGCAGCAAGACTAGCTTCTCCACAGATACGCAGTATTTT
NA TRBJ2-3 NA TRBV27 CASRPPGGPRDTQYF TGTGCCAGCAGACCTCCCGGGGGACCTCGGGATACGCAGTATTTT
TRBD1 TRBJ1-2 NA TRBV19 CASSIGQGYGYTF TGTGCCAGTAGTATAGGACAGGGCTATGGCTACACCTTC
NA TRBJ2-7 NA TRBV28 CASSITGIGEQYF TGTGCCAGCAGTATTACAGGGATCGGCGAGCAGTACTTC
NA TRBJ2-4 NA TRBV11-2 CASSLGGPRSIQYF TGTGCCAGCAGCTTAGGGGGGCCGAGGAGCATTCAGTACTTC
TRBD1 TRBJ2-2 NA TRBV5-1 CASSLWGHDRDTGELFF TGCGCCAGCAGCCTATGGGGCCATGACAGGGACACCGGGGAGCTGTTTTTT
NA TRBJ1-1 NA TRBV2 CASSERQGGSRNTEAFF TGTGCCAGCAGTGAAAGGCAGGGAGGAAGCAGGAACACTGAAGCTTTCTTT
NA TRBJ1-2 once TRBV7-2 CASSSESTANYGYTF TGTGCCAGCAGCTCCGAGAGCACCGCTAACTATGGCTACACCTTC
NA TRBJ2-2 NA TRBV5-1 CASSLESSAGQTGELFF TGCGCCAGCAGCTTGGAAAGTTCGGCAGGGCAGACCGGGGAGCTGTTTTTT
TRBD1 TRBJ2-3 NA TRBV13 CASSQNRGLGVTDTQYF TGTGCCAGCAGCCAAAACAGGGGGCTCGGGGTCACAGATACGCAGTATTTT
TRBD1 TRBJ1-6 NA TRBV7-6 CASSPGTGGSSPLHF TGTGCCAGCAGCCCGGGGACAGGGGGTAGTTCACCCCTCCACTTT
NA TRBJ1-2 NA TRBV2 CASSEARSDGYTF TGTGCCAGCAGTGAAGCCCGGAGTGATGGCTACACCTTC